The sequence of this TCR beta chain was determined in a study of early T cells in non-severe SARS-CoV-2 infection (dated by TCRdb to the early 2020s). The study in broad terms: Because TCR sequencing relied on bulk RNA taken from unsorted whole blood, pairing of alpha and beta chains was not possible. Overall study results and their limits: VDJdb matching was skewed toward anti-spike CD8 responses and likely underestimated virus-specific expansions by missing private and CD4 specificities.

Notes on this clonotype: Its antigen is not yet known. Base qualities are not at hand, and no much larger clone is one base apart.

Trimming accounts for 4 bases at V and 7 bases at J, while the number of junction bases matched to no gene is 5. Counted from cysteine to phenylalanine, this CDR3 has 13 amino acids. The DNA shown is the 39-base CDR3, in frame from base 1. A case-control design nested within a healthcare worker cohort in London, UK, was used, with weekly nasopharyngeal swab PCR tests and blood sampling performed. Healthcare workers were recruited during the week of the UK lockdown, between 23 and 31 March 2020, and followed weekly for up to 16 weeks. Libraries were prepared through 5' RACE. Sequencing was carried out with a NextSeq 500. Unique molecular identifiers were attached to individual cDNA molecules in the TCR library protocol so that sequencing error and PCR bias could be corrected. Sequencing covered both TCR alpha and beta chains, and within each sample the abundances of alpha and beta sequences were tightly co-correlated. In the paper's pipeline: Decombinator V4 was used to annotate the V gene, J gene and CDR3 of the TCR sequences. Expanded TCRs were defined as changing significantly between any two time points under a Poisson model with p below 0.0001. TCR abundances were normalised to the total number of TCRs sequenced per sample and expressed as counts per million. MAIT TCRs were defined by TRAV1-2 paired with TRAJ12, TRAJ20 or TRAJ33, and iNKT TCRs by TRAV10 paired with TRAJ18. A search of VDJdb, accessed on 1 November 2021, was run for TCRs annotated to CMV, EBV and SARS-CoV-2, with TCRs annotated for multiple antigens excluded. TCRdb trimmed the raw reads at Q25, called clones with MiXCR and kept productive beta chains. All rows with the same CDR3 protein become a single entry with the most common DNA and genes. For this entry, the V and J calls and clone size follow TCRdb and not the study's own pipeline. The sample data list some 36,000 distinct CDR3 sequences, and under 8% of these were observed just once. Over 4.5% of the sample comes from the top ten.

The TCR was taken from an adult who was a healthcare worker with PCR-confirmed SARS-CoV-2 infection or an uninfected control (not recorded which). Recombination connected TRBV12-3 or TRBV12-4 to TRBJ2-7, and TRBD1 matches 9 of the central bases. The specimen sequenced was whole blood. The DNA sequence is given as TGTGCCAGCAGTTGGGACAGGGTTGGAGAGCAGTACTTC. Its protein product is CASSWDRVGEQYF.